This T cell receptor beta chain was sequenced during a study of T cells in Graves' hyperthyroidism and ophthalmopathy. Overall study context: Pretreatment peripheral blood was obtained at initial diagnosis.

Points from the study as a whole: A 13 V-J model separated ophthalmopathy from stable hyperthyroidism.

Reasons for excluding patients were uncontrolled infection, other autoimmune disease, pregnancy or lactation. Orbital computed tomography, thyroid ultrasound, serum thyroxine and TRAb, and clinical symptoms together informed the diagnoses. Amplification targeted TCR beta CDR3 regions from RNA transcripts. A set of HTBI primers served as the primers for a first-round RT-PCR of the TCR CDR3. MiXCR was run by TCRdb on the multiplex PCR reads, yielding one entry per CDR3 protein. Among some 770,000 distinct CDR3 sequences listed, about 16% were seen once. There are a few counts of this clonotype. The antigen remains undetermined. V lost 6 bases and J lost 5; bases outside the gene matches: 20. Germline V gives CDR1 MRHNA, CDR2 SNTAGT. This CDR3 is 18 amino acids long.

The sequencing sample was made of blood. This sequence joins TRBV6-4 and TRBJ1-1; 8 bases agree with TRBD1. This TCR came from a young man with Graves' hyperthyroidism. CDR3 loop: CASSLPRQGARFKTEAFF. The CDR3 coding sequence is TGTGCCAGCAGCCTGCCCCGTCAGGGGGCGAGGTTTAAGACTGAAGCTTTCTTT.